What follows describes a single T cell receptor beta chain. Synthetic templates analogous to TCR were spiked into all PCRs individually. The assay was immunoSEQ multiplex PCR, and TCRdb's table has in-frame clones only and misses some. The sample yields 45,000 to 50,000 clones, approximately 88% seen once. This sample was taken from a study of PD-L1 blockade in urothelial cancer. At the level of the study: Patients' prior chemotherapy regimens numbered 0 to 3. Median T cell yield from blood was fewer than 150,000.

Locally advanced or metastatic urothelial carcinoma affected the patients. The J segment lost 4 bases and the V segment lost 2 bases, leaving 14 bases of the junction unmatched. The CDR3 is 18 amino acids. Germline CDR1 and CDR2: MNHEY and SMNVEV (reference sequence). The receptor comes from a man older than 75 with urothelial cancer. The V and J genes are TRBV27 and TRBJ2-7; 10 bases agree with TRBD1. The material sequenced was PBMCs, taken around atezolizumab (anti-PD-L1) treatment. CDR3 in amino acids: CASSLRSPLTGGAYEQYF. The CDR3 DNA sequence: TGTGCCAGCAGTTTACGTTCTCCTTTGACAGGGGGCGCGTACGAGCAGTACTTC.